This T cell receptor (beta chain) was sequenced in a study of low-dose radiotherapy and immunotherapy resistance in tumors. Background on the study: Participants in Cohort 1 were administered 0.5 Gy per fraction at 2-week intervals, to a cumulative dose of 6.5 Gy. Patients were treated with intravenous nivolumab at 240 mg every two weeks and were also dosed with ipilimumab at 1 mg/kg every six weeks. Once cycle 1 day 1 began, patients took oral aspirin 300 mg daily for four cycles.

Time point: after trial treatment. This sample's treatment: LDRT plus nivolumab, ipilimumab, low-dose cyclophosphamide and aspirin (RACIN trial). Every donor was treated with nivolumab, ipilimumab, aspirin, low-dose cyclophosphamide and also low-dose radiotherapy. At least ten counts were recorded for this clonotype. Germline CDR1 SEHNR, CDR2 FQNEAQ (reference sequence). V was clipped by 3 bases and J by 6 bases; unmatched bases: 6. The CDR3 totals 15 residues. TRAV- and TRBV-specific primers, spanning alpha and beta chains, primed first-strand cDNA. TCRs were amplified for approximately 22 PCR cycles with a constant-region primer and V-primer adapter. MiXCR was run by TCRdb on the reads, yielding one entry per CDR3 protein. Of nearly 60,000 distinct CDR3 sequences in the sample, under 30% were seen once.

The V gene is TRBV7-9, the J gene TRBJ1-5; 9 nucleotides agree with TRBD1. The sample here was PBMCs, taken after low-dose radiotherapy plus immunotherapy. The sequence was obtained from a male donor with prostate cancer. The CDR3 DNA is TGTGCCAGCAGCTTCGGACAGGGGATTACTCAGCCCCAGCATTTT. It translates to CASSFGQGITQPQHF.